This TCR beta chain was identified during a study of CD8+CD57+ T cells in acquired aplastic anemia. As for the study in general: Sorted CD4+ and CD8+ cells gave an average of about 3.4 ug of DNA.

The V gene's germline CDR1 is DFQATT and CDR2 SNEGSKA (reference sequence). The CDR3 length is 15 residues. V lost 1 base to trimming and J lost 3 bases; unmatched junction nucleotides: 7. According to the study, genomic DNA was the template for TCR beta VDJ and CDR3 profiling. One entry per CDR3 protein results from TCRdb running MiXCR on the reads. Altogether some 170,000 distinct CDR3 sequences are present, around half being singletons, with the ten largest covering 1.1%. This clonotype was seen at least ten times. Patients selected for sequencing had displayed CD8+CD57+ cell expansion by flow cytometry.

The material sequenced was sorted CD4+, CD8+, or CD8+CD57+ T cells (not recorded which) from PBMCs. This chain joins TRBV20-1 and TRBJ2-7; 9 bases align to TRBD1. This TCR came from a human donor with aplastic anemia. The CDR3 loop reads CSARGDRESYYEQYF. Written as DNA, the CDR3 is TGCAGTGCTAGAGGGGACAGGGAGAGCTACTACGAGCAGTACTTC.